Below are 6 T cell receptor beta chains sequenced from a single sample in a study of blood T cell repertoires in COVID-19. Sequencing used immunoSEQ multiplex PCR; TCRdb keeps in-frame clones, though not all of them. Among approximately 140,000 clones listed, about four fifths were seen once. The sample consisted of peripheral blood. Source of these receptors: a human donor with acute or convalescent COVID-19. The donor label of this sample is uncertain.

About this clone: Mismatch with germline at one junction end may stem from a read error. Other DNA sequences in this specimen translate into the identical CDR3. V and J are TRBV12-5 and TRBJ1-1, with D possibly being TRBD1 (5 bases). Germline assignment: CDR1 LGHNT and CDR2 FRNRAP. The CDR3 has 15 residues. The CDR3 bases are TGTGCTAGTGGCTTGGGACGGGGTATGAACACTGAAGCTTTCTTT. This gives the protein CASGLGRGMNTEAFF.

This clone was counted only a few times. The V call is TRBV30, the J call TRBJ1-6; 8 bases agree with TRBD1. Germline V CDR1 and CDR2: GTSNPN, SVGIG (reference sequence). CDR3 length: 18 residues. J lost 10 bases, V lost 3 bases, and 20 bases had no gene match. The CDR3 here is CAWRVSRDRLLAGSPLHF. CDR3 nucleotides: TGTGCCTGGAGAGTTTCCCGGGACAGGCTCCTCGCGGGGTCACCCCTCCACTTT. Variable domain in full (rest from reference TRBV30 and TRBJ1-6): SQTIHQWPATLVQPVGSPLSLECTVEGTSNPNLYWYRQAAGRGLQLLFYSVGIGQISSEVPQNLSASRPQDRQFILSSKKLLLSDSGFYLCAWRVSRDRLLAGSPLHFGNGTRLTVT.

The chain is built from TRBV5-5 and TRBJ2-6, with D possibly matching TRBD1 (6 bases). This CDR3 spans 17 amino acids. V lost 0 bases and J lost 2, with 12 bases in between. Germline assignment: CDR1 SGHKS and CDR2 YYEKEE (reference sequence). The chain's CDR3 is CASSLGPTGTGANVLTF. For the CDR3, the DNA is TGTGCCAGCAGCTTGGGGCCGACAGGTACTGGGGCCAACGTCCTGACTTTC. Looking up the rest from reference TRBV5-5 and TRBJ2-6 gives the full variable domain: DAGVTQSPTHLIKTRGQQVTLRCSPISGHKSVSWYQQVLGQGPQFIFQYYEKEERGRGNFPDRFSARQFPNYSSELNVNALLLGDSALYLCASSLGPTGTGANVLTFGAGSRLTVL.

The rearrangement joins TRBV19 to TRBJ1-4, with D uncertain. The CDR3 loop spans 15 amino acids. V lost 3 bases and J lost 7, with 15 bases in between. Germline V gene sequence: CDR1 LNHDA, CDR2 SQIVND (reference sequence). In DNA, the CDR3 is TGTGCCAGTAGTATTCTGGTCAGATCGGGTGAAAAACTGTTTTTT. The encoded protein is CASSILVRSGEKLFF.

This clone occurred once. This rearrangement joins TRBV29-1 to TRBJ2-3, with TRBD2 as a possible D gene (6 bases). V lost 4 bases, J lost 5 bases, and 16 bases lay in between. The CDR3 covers 14 residues. CDR1 is SQVTM, CDR2 ANQGSEA, per germline. Written as DNA, the CDR3 is TGCAGCGTTGTCTACCTAGCGACGGGAGATACGCAGTATTTT. It encodes CSVVYLATGDTQYF.

The chain recombines TRBV19 with TRBJ1-2; D gene ambiguous. The CDR3 sequence is 13 residues long. Germline V lookup: CDR1 LNHDA, CDR2 SQIVND (reference sequence). Trimming cost V 2 bases and J 8 bases, with 12 bases left between them. The CDR3 loop is CASSIMTAVGYTF. The CDR3 DNA reads TGTGCCAGTAGTATAATGACCGCGGTGGGCTACACCTTC. The full variable domain, rest sourced from reference TRBV19 and TRBJ1-2, is DGGITQSPKYLFRKEGQNVTLSCEQNLNHDAMYWYRQDPGQGLRLIYYSQIVNDFQKGDIAEGYSVSREKKESFPLTVTSAQKNPTAFYLCASSIMTAVGYTFGSGTRLTVV.